The sequence of this T cell receptor beta chain was determined in a study of healthy donors' naive CD4 and CD8 T cells. General study findings and limits: Reportedly, most V and J gene segments showed naive CD4+ versus CD8+ bias.

Naive T cells were sorted: CD4+CD8-CD45RO-CD45RA+ for CD4+, CD8+CD4-CD45RA+CD27bright for CD8+. This CDR3 has 14 amino acids. V lost 5 bases to trimming and J lost 2 bases, with 12 bases between them. Per the germline V gene, CDR1 is SGHNT and CDR2 is YENEEA. For this clonotype: Its cognate antigen is unknown.

A linear amplification protocol produced the TCR libraries from around 0.55 ug of total RNA. A single record per CDR3 protein comes from TCRdb applying MiXCR to the reads. Among about 200,000 distinct CDR3 sequences, over 60% were seen once, and the ten largest hold 2% to 2.5%. The rearrangement uses TRBV11-3 and TRBJ1-2; no clear D gene. The TCR sequence derives from a pool of human donors in good health; the sample pools cells from several healthy donors. The sample taken for sequencing was naive CD4+ and CD8+ T cells sorted from blood, pooled from several donors. The CDR3 region has the DNA TGTGCCAGCAGCCCCCGTGGCGGCAACTATGGCTACACCTTC. It yields the protein CASSPRGGNYGYTF.